This entry is about one T cell receptor beta chain. The clone's antigen remains unknown. Nothing much larger sits one base from this clone, and base qualities are not available. The germline V gene provides CDR1 SGHTA and CDR2 FQGNSA. From its cysteine to its phenylalanine, the CDR3 spans 14 amino acids. Only the CDR3 part of the read is kept: 42 bases, read in frame from the first base. Trimming takes 3 bases from V and 4 bases from J, and the germline ends sit 10 bases apart. Receptors were amplified or captured by the immunoSEQ multiplex PCR assay. TCRdb provides this immuneACCESS table in a form limited to in-frame rearrangements. Some clones are lacking; in checked studies, under half of them reflect an unresolved V gene, and why the rest are absent is not known. Within this sample are about 150,000 clones, with 85% to 95% of them counted one time only. More than 8% of the sample lies in the top ten.

The data were obtained in a study of control samples from healthy donors and cancer patients (dated by TCRdb to about 2020). The sample taken for sequencing was blood. The sequence derives from a woman aged 40 to 49 in good health. The chain is assembled from TRBV7-2 and TRBJ1-5; the D segment could be TRBD1, given 5 matching bases. The encoded CDR3 is CASSFRDPNQPQHF. Read as DNA, the sequence is TGTGCCAGCAGCTTCAGGGATCCAAATCAGCCCCAGCATTTT.